A single sample gave rise to the 20 T cell receptor beta chains below, sequenced in a study of shared clonotypes between healthy human individuals. The table came from immunoSEQ multiplex PCR; TCRdb's copy has only in-frame clones and leaves some out. The sample lists about 2,500,000 clones; over 85% were seen once. The material sequenced was naive CD4+ T cells sorted from blood. Subset defined: CD45RA+ positively selected. The source of these receptors is a man aged 18 to 29 in good health.

Notes on this clone: This sample also contains other DNA sequences that code for the same CDR3. The chain has TRBV6-5 and TRBJ1-1; D is ambiguous. CDR1 is MNHEY and CDR2 is SVGAGI in the germline V gene. The CDR3 has 11 amino acids. V was trimmed by 2 bases and J by 7 bases, leaving 5 bases between them. The CDR3 loop is CASSYRGEAFF. In DNA, the CDR3 is TGTGCCAGCAGTTACCGGGGTGAAGCTTTCTTT.

This sequence joins TRBV6-6 and TRBJ2-1; 9 bases fit TRBD1. This CDR3 contains 15 residues. CDR1 is MNHNY, CDR2 SVGAGI, per germline (reference sequence). V shed 7 bases and J 9 bases; nucleotides not matched to a gene: 13. The CDR3 bases are TGTGCCAGCACTTGGGGACAGGGCGAGATGGGTGAGCAGTTCTTC. Protein product: CASTWGQGEMGEQFF.

A single count supports this clone. Other nucleotide sequences from this sample produce the same CDR3. The CDR3 DNA sequence: TGTGCCAGCAGCTTACGGCTAGCGGGTTACGAGCAGTACTTC. It yields the protein CASSLRLAGYEQYF. This chain connects TRBV7-2 to TRBJ2-7; 8 bases align to TRBD2. The CDR3 loop spans 14 amino acids. Germline CDR1 SGHTA, CDR2 FQGNSA. V shed 2 bases, J shed 4 bases, and the junction held 4 bases outside the gene matches.

V usage is TRBV7-2 and J usage is TRBJ1-3, with D maybe TRBD1 (5 bases). The CDR3 loop spans 15 amino acids. The V end lost 2 bases, the J end lost 4 bases, and 12 bases lay between the germline ends. CDR1 is SGHTA, CDR2 FQGNSA, per germline. CDR3 sequence: CASSLSGAVGNTIYF. The CDR3 DNA reads as TGTGCCAGCAGCTTATCCGGGGCGGTCGGAAACACCATATATTTT.

V usage is TRBV10-3 and J usage is TRBJ1-5; D call uncertain. The CDR3 loop spans 14 amino acids. V was clipped by 10 bases and J by 0 bases, with 13 bases between them. The germline V gene encodes CDR1 ENHRY and CDR2 SYGVKD. CDR3 DNA: TGTGCCAGCAGATCGACGGATAGCAATCAGCCCCAGCATTTT. Translation gives CASRSTDSNQPQHF.

The chain couples TRBV2 to TRBJ1-1, with no clear D. Per germline, CDR1 SNHLY and CDR2 FYNNEI. Trimming removed 7 bases from V and 0 bases from J, with 9 bases in between. There are 13 residues in the CDR3. The CDR3 nucleotides are TGTGCCAGCATGCCGACTGTGAACACTGAAGCTTTCTTT. Translation: CASMPTVNTEAFF.

The rearrangement uses TRBV5-1 and TRBJ1-5; D possibly corresponds to TRBD1 (5 bases). Germline assignment: CDR1 SGHRS and CDR2 YFSETQ. The length of the CDR3 is 15 residues. The V end lost 0 bases, the J end lost 5 bases, and 12 bases lay between the germline ends. CDR3 sequence reads: CASSLGGTDDQPQHF. DNA of the CDR3: TGCGCCAGCAGCTTGGGAGGGACTGATGATCAGCCCCAGCATTTT.

This clone was recorded only once. The chain has TRBV18 and TRBJ2-3, with no clear D. V lost 4 bases to trimming and J lost 6 bases, with 11 bases between them. Germline V gene lookup returns CDR1 KGHSH and CDR2 LQKENI. The CDR3 is 13 residues long. For the CDR3, the DNA is TGTGCCAGCTCACTTACTGCCAGGGATACGCAGTATTTT. Translating it yields CASSLTARDTQYF.

The DNA of the CDR3 is TGTGCCAACCAGGGGGCTAAACCTGAAGCTTTCTTT. Encoded protein: CANQGAKPEAFF. The chain couples TRBV6-5 to TRBJ1-1, with 8 bases fitting TRBD1. CDR1 MNHEY and CDR2 SVGAGI come from the germline V gene. Trimming at V came to 10 bases and at J to 6 bases, leaving 7 bases not matched to a gene. This CDR3 is built from 12 residues.

The genes are TRBV6-6 and TRBJ1-3, with 11 nucleotides matching TRBD1. V lost 6 bases and J lost 1; bases outside the gene matches: 5. The CDR3 extends over 16 amino acids. Looked up from germline, CDR1 is MNHNY and CDR2 is SVGAGI (reference sequence). The CDR3 reads CASSYGQGASGNTIYF. The CDR3 DNA follows: TGTGCCAGCAGCTACGGACAGGGGGCTTCTGGAAACACCATATATTTT.

The chain couples TRBV7-9 to TRBJ1-3; TRBD1 might be the D (5 bases). This CDR3 spans 13 amino acids. CDR1 SEHNR and CDR2 FQNEAQ come from the germline V gene (reference sequence). With 5 bases removed from V and 4 bases from J, the gap between germline ends came to 9 bases. The CDR3 protein is CASSPGYGNTIYF. The CDR3 DNA is TGTGCCAGCAGCCCAGGGTACGGAAACACCATATATTTT.

The V gene is TRBV21-1, the J gene TRBJ1-2. TRBV21-1 is a pseudogene. The CDR3 totals 16 residues. CDR3: CASSKKSGGCAYGYTF. In nucleotides, the CDR3 is TGTGCCAGCAGCAAAAAGAGCGGGGGTTGTGCCTATGGCTACACCTTC.

This chain links TRBV7-9 with TRBJ1-6; tentative D call: TRBD1 (6 bases). Germline assignment: CDR1 SEHNR and CDR2 FQNEAQ (reference sequence). Trimming shortened V by 4 bases and J by 5 bases, and 18 bases separated the two germline ends. The CDR3 is 17 amino acids. The CDR3 DNA is TGTGCCAGCAGCTCCCCGAGGGGGGGCGGTAATAATTCACCCCTCCACTTT. It specifies CASSSPRGGGNNSPLHF.

This chain links TRBV4-3 with TRBJ2-2; 10 bases align to TRBD1. The germline CDR1 and CDR2 sequences are LGHNA and YSLEER. V trimming: 4 bases; J trimming: 1 base; junction bases outside the gene matches: 9. The CDR3 has 18 residues. CDR3 nucleotide sequence: TGCGCCAGCAGCCCGGAAGGGGGACAGGGGTTGAACACCGGGGAGCTGTTTTTT. This encodes CASSPEGGQGLNTGELFF.

Details on this clone: Other DNA sequences in this specimen translate into the identical CDR3. The rearrangement uses TRBV7-2 and TRBJ2-7; D gene unclear. Trimming shortened V by 5 bases and J by 4 bases, and 6 bases separated the two germline ends. CDR1 SGHTA and CDR2 FQGNSA come from the germline V gene. This CDR3 has 11 amino acids. CDR3 region: CASSPDYEQYF. The CDR3 nucleotides are TGTGCCAGCAGCCCCGATTACGAGCAGTACTTC.

This clone turned up a few times. This sequence joins TRBV10-3 and TRBJ1-5, with 9 bases aligning to TRBD1. This CDR3 is 17 amino acids long. The V gene end was trimmed by 3 bases and the J gene end by 0 bases; junction bases not matched to a gene: 6. Looked up from germline, CDR1 is ENHRY and CDR2 is SYGVKD. The CDR3 DNA reads TGTGCCATCAGTGACGGGACAGGGCCAGGTAGCAATCAGCCCCAGCATTTT. This translates into CAISDGTGPGSNQPQHF.

The CDR3 reads CASSKGTGESYGYTF. The CDR3 DNA is TGCGCCAGCAGCAAAGGGACAGGGGAGTCCTATGGCTACACCTTC. The rearrangement joins TRBV5-1 to TRBJ1-2, with 10 bases identical to TRBD1. The length of the CDR3 is 15 residues. V was clipped by 4 bases and J by 4 bases; unmatched bases: 7. CDR1 and CDR2 from the germline V gene are SGHRS and YFSETQ.

The chain employs TRBV5-6 and TRBJ1-2; a weak D match, TRBD1 (6 bases). The CDR3 sequence is 15 residues long. V gave up 0 bases and J gave up 1 base, with 10 bases separating them. Germline V CDR1 and CDR2: SGHDT, YYEEEE. This CDR3 reads CASSLVQDSNYGYTF. DNA of the CDR3: TGTGCCAGCAGCTTGGTCCAGGACAGTAACTATGGCTACACCTTC.

This clone was seen once. The gene calls are TRBV29-1 and TRBJ2-5, with D possibly being TRBD1 (5 bases). V was clipped by 3 bases and J by 2 bases, with 13 bases between them. Germline V CDR1 and CDR2: SQVTM, ANQGSEA. This CDR3 has 14 amino acids. In DNA form, the CDR3 reads TGCAGCGTTGATCTCGGGCAGGGACAAGAGACCCAGTACTTC. Its translation: CSVDLGQGQETQYF.

This clone was detected only once. J is TRBJ2-7 and V is TRBV29-1, with D perhaps given as TRBD1 or TRBD2 (5 bases each). The CDR3 consists of 15 residues. Germline CDR1 is SQVTM and CDR2 is ANQGSEA. V gave up 5 bases and J gave up 0 bases, with 17 bases separating them. CDR3 DNA sequence: TGCAGCGTTACTGGGGCTAGCCCGAGCTCCTACGAGCAGTACTTC. Translation: CSVTGASPSSYEQYF.